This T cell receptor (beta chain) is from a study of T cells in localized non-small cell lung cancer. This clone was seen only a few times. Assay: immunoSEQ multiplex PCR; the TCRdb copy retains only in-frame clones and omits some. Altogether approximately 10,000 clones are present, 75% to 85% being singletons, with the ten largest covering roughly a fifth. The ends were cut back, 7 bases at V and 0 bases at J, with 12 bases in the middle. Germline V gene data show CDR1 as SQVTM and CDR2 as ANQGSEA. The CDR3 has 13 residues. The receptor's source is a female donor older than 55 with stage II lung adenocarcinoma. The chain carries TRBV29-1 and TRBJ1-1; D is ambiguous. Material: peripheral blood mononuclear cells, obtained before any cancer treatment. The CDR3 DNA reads TGCAGCGCGAGGCGTCCTATGAACACTGAAGCTTTCTTT. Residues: CSARRPMNTEAFF.